This T cell receptor beta chain was recorded in a study of cytomegalovirus exposure and HLA in healthy donors. Study-wide results and caveats: Prior analysis indicated that the majority of TCR beta V segments exhibited productivity approximately 90% or approximately 30% of the time.

PCR employed 60 Vbeta and 13 Jbeta primers. Some clones are missing from TCRdb's copy, which holds only in-frame ones; the method was immunoSEQ multiplex PCR. The table shows approximately 110,000 clones, with about 61% occurring only once. Germline CDR1 SGHRS, CDR2 YFSETQ. The CDR3 sequence is 15 residues long. Trimming left V 0 bases short and J 0 bases short, with 7 bases between. Regarding this clone: As yet, its antigen is unknown. Different DNA sequences within this sample yield the same CDR3.

The sequenced sample consisted of PBMCs. The V gene is TRBV5-1, the J gene TRBJ2-1, with D possibly being TRBD2 (5 bases). The TCR sequence derives from a woman aged 25 to 45 in good health and CMV-seronegative. The CDR3 loop reads CASSLVGSSYNEQFF. For the CDR3, the DNA is TGCGCCAGCAGCTTGGTGGGGAGCTCCTACAATGAGCAGTTCTTC. Full variable domain (rest looked up from reference TRBV5-1 and TRBJ2-1): KAGVTQTPRYLIKTRGQQVTLSCSPISGHRSVSWYQQTPGQGLQFLFEYFSETQRNKGNFPGRFSGRQFSNSRSEMNVSTLELGDSALYLCASSLVGSSYNEQFFGPGTRLTVL.